These T cell receptor beta chains were read from a single sample in a study of metastatic and nonmetastatic thyroid tumors. Using MiXCR, TCRdb reanalyzed the PCR reads. The repertoire holds about 13,000 clones, around 25% seen once, with about 11% in the top ten. Input material: adjacent normal tissue. These receptors came from a female donor with papillary thyroid cancer or a benign thyroid nodule (not recorded which). Some clones in this sample may be carry-over from other donors' samples. Each CDR3 is given with its conserved first and last residue. The order of the fields is J gene, V gene, D gene, clone size, CDR3 protein, CDR3 DNA. A D gene is named only where the DNA matches it firmly. Expanded clones get a size class; other rows say once, few or many, or leave the size out.

j_gene: TRBJ2-7; v_gene: TRBV6-1; d_gene: NA; abundance: NA; CDR3aa: CASNRGSPYEQYF; CDR3nt: TGTGCCAGCAACCGCGGCAGCCCCTACGAGCAGTACTTC
j_gene: TRBJ2-7; v_gene: TRBV20-1; d_gene: TRBD2; abundance: NA; CDR3aa: CSARVGGLAGGPYEQYF; CDR3nt: TGCAGTGCTAGAGTTGGGGGGTTAGCGGGAGGACCCTACGAGCAGTACTTC
j_gene: TRBJ2-1; v_gene: TRBV6-6; d_gene: NA; abundance: medium-sized; CDR3aa: CASSYTREEQFF; CDR3nt: TGTGCCAGCAGTTACACGAGAGAGGAGCAGTTCTTC
j_gene: TRBJ2-3; v_gene: TRBV5-4; d_gene: NA; abundance: many; CDR3aa: CASSRRDESTDTQYF; CDR3nt: TGTGCCAGCAGCCGACGGGACGAGAGCACAGATACGCAGTATTTT
j_gene: TRBJ2-5; v_gene: TRBV7-9; d_gene: NA; abundance: many; CDR3aa: CASSPNVKTQYF; CDR3nt: TGTGCCAGCAGCCCAAACGTCAAGACCCAGTACTTC
j_gene: TRBJ2-1; v_gene: TRBV20-1; d_gene: TRBD2; abundance: few; CDR3aa: CSARDARSGDYNEQFF; CDR3nt: TGCAGTGCTAGAGACGCCAGGAGCGGGGATTACAATGAGCAGTTCTTC
j_gene: TRBJ2-5; v_gene: TRBV29-1; d_gene: TRBD2; abundance: NA; CDR3aa: CSVVRAGGMKTQHF; CDR3nt: TGCAGCGTTGTGAGAGCGGGAGGGATGAAGACCCAGCACTTC
j_gene: TRBJ2-1; v_gene: TRBV9; d_gene: TRBD2; abundance: medium-sized; CDR3aa: CASSVGPSGGANEQFF; CDR3nt: TGTGCCAGCAGCGTAGGGCCTAGCGGGGGCGCCAATGAGCAGTTCTTC
j_gene: TRBJ2-2; v_gene: TRBV5-1; d_gene: NA; abundance: few; CDR3aa: CASSSTGRELFF; CDR3nt: TGCGCCAGCAGCTCTACAGGGCGGGAGCTGTTTTTT
j_gene: TRBJ2-7; v_gene: TRBV20-1; d_gene: NA; abundance: medium-sized; CDR3aa: CSAGGTVYHYEQYF; CDR3nt: TGCAGTGCTGGAGGGACAGTTTACCACTACGAGCAGTACTTC
j_gene: TRBJ2-3; v_gene: TRBV12-3/TRBV12-4; d_gene: NA; abundance: NA; CDR3aa: CASRPTGDTQYF; CDR3nt: TGTGCCAGCAGGCCGACGGGGGACACGCAGTATTTT
j_gene: TRBJ1-5; v_gene: TRBV6-1; d_gene: NA; abundance: few; CDR3aa: CASRETVDYSNQPQHF; CDR3nt: TGTGCCAGCAGGGAGACAGTGGACTATAGCAATCAGCCCCAGCATTTT
j_gene: TRBJ2-6; v_gene: TRBV7-4; d_gene: TRBD1; abundance: many; CDR3aa: CASSGLARDRSKSWANVLTF; CDR3nt: TGTGCCAGCAGCGGTTTAGCCCGGGACAGGTCAAAAAGCTGGGCCAACGTCCTGACTTTC
j_gene: TRBJ1-2; v_gene: TRBV6-6; d_gene: TRBD1; abundance: NA; CDR3aa: CASSYTRQGNNYGYTF; CDR3nt: TGTGCCAGCAGTTACACCCGACAGGGAAATAACTATGGCTACACCTTC
j_gene: TRBJ2-7; v_gene: TRBV6-2/TRBV6-3; d_gene: TRBD1; abundance: NA; CDR3aa: CASSSPQGIYEQYF; CDR3nt: TGTGCCAGCAGCTCCCCACAGGGGATCTACGAGCAGTACTTC
j_gene: TRBJ2-6; v_gene: TRBV7-2; d_gene: NA; abundance: NA; CDR3aa: CASSRTTGANVLTF; CDR3nt: TGTGCCAGCAGCCGTACTACGGGGGCCAACGTCCTGACTTTC
j_gene: TRBJ1-6; v_gene: TRBV5-4; d_gene: NA; abundance: many; CDR3aa: CASSPGRSGSPLHF; CDR3nt: TGTGCCAGCAGCCCGGGGAGGAGTGGTTCACCCCTCCACTTT
j_gene: TRBJ2-1; v_gene: TRBV12-3/TRBV12-4; d_gene: TRBD2; abundance: few; CDR3aa: CASSFNLAGGFNEHFF; CDR3nt: TGTGCCAGCAGTTTCAATCTAGCGGGAGGGTTCAATGAGCATTTCTTC
j_gene: TRBJ1-1; v_gene: TRBV19; d_gene: TRBD1; abundance: medium-sized; CDR3aa: CASSIGQGTAEAFF; CDR3nt: TGTGCCAGTAGTATAGGACAGGGGACCGCTGAAGCTTTCTTT
j_gene: TRBJ1-6; v_gene: TRBV27; d_gene: NA; abundance: many; CDR3aa: CASSLAGYSPLHF; CDR3nt: TGTGCCAGCAGTTTAGCCGGTTATTCACCCCTCCACTTT
j_gene: TRBJ1-2; v_gene: TRBV2; d_gene: NA; abundance: few; CDR3aa: CASSDGHGSSGYTF; CDR3nt: TGTGCCAGCAGTGACGGGCATGGGTCCTCTGGCTACACCTTC
j_gene: TRBJ1-2; v_gene: TRBV6-1; d_gene: TRBD1; abundance: few; CDR3aa: CASNPGTGVGYTF; CDR3nt: TGTGCCAGCAACCCCGGGACAGGGGTCGGCTACACCTTC
j_gene: TRBJ1-6; v_gene: TRBV9; d_gene: NA; abundance: many; CDR3aa: CASSVRPVNSPLHF; CDR3nt: TGTGCCAGCAGCGTGCGCCCGGTCAATTCACCCCTCCACTTT
j_gene: TRBJ2-5; v_gene: TRBV28; d_gene: TRBD2; abundance: many; CDR3aa: CASSLQAGVAGETQYF; CDR3nt: TGTGCCAGCAGTTTACAGGCAGGGGTAGCGGGGGAGACCCAGTACTTC
j_gene: TRBJ2-1; v_gene: TRBV14; d_gene: NA; abundance: many; CDR3aa: CASSQGAGSDEQFF; CDR3nt: TGTGCCAGCAGCCAAGGGGCAGGGTCGGATGAGCAGTTCTTC
j_gene: TRBJ2-1; v_gene: TRBV27; d_gene: NA; abundance: few; CDR3aa: CASSRESAYNEQFF; CDR3nt: TGTGCCAGCAGTCGAGAGTCTGCCTACAATGAGCAGTTCTTC
j_gene: TRBJ2-2; v_gene: TRBV24-1; d_gene: TRBD2; abundance: NA; CDR3aa: CATSDSLIAGTLNTGELFF; CDR3nt: TGTGCCACCAGTGATTCCCTTATAGCGGGTACATTGAACACCGGGGAGCTGTTTTTT
j_gene: TRBJ2-7; v_gene: TRBV28; d_gene: TRBD2; abundance: few; CDR3aa: CASSLFSGGARDEQYF; CDR3nt: TGTGCCAGCAGTTTATTCAGCGGGGGTGCTAGGGACGAGCAGTACTTC
j_gene: TRBJ2-3; v_gene: TRBV7-2; d_gene: NA; abundance: NA; CDR3aa: CASSYRNRWDTQYF; CDR3nt: TGTGCCAGCAGCTATCGCAACCGATGGGATACGCAGTATTTT
j_gene: TRBJ2-3; v_gene: TRBV18; d_gene: TRBD2; abundance: few; CDR3aa: CASSLSARGADTQYF; CDR3nt: TGTGCCAGCTCACTCTCCGCGCGGGGGGCAGATACGCAGTATTTT
j_gene: TRBJ1-6; v_gene: TRBV2; d_gene: NA; abundance: NA; CDR3aa: CASSGTSNSPLHF; CDR3nt: TGTGCCAGCAGTGGGACAAGTAATTCACCCCTCCACTTT
j_gene: TRBJ1-1; v_gene: TRBV3-1; d_gene: NA; abundance: NA; CDR3aa: CASSQGTATGGAFF; CDR3nt: TGTGCCAGCAGCCAAGGAACAGCAACCGGCGGAGCTTTCTTT
j_gene: TRBJ2-3; v_gene: TRBV10-3; d_gene: NA; abundance: many; CDR3aa: CAISESLFQGWGTDTQYF; CDR3nt: TGTGCCATCAGTGAGTCGTTATTTCAGGGATGGGGCACAGATACGCAGTATTTT
j_gene: TRBJ2-1; v_gene: TRBV29-1; d_gene: TRBD2; abundance: many; CDR3aa: CSVEGAGGAYWGNEQFF; CDR3nt: TGCAGCGTTGAGGGGGCGGGAGGGGCGTATTGGGGCAATGAGCAGTTCTTC
j_gene: TRBJ2-1; v_gene: TRBV30; d_gene: TRBD2; abundance: many; CDR3aa: CARSLAGGPSEQFF; CDR3nt: TGTGCCCGTTCCCTAGCGGGAGGGCCCTCTGAGCAGTTCTTC
j_gene: TRBJ1-1; v_gene: TRBV4-1; d_gene: NA; abundance: once; CDR3aa: CASSQDTYRANTEAFF; CDR3nt: TGCGCCAGCAGCCAAGACACGTACAGGGCTAACACTGAAGCTTTCTTT
j_gene: TRBJ1-1; v_gene: TRBV5-1; d_gene: NA; abundance: many; CDR3aa: CASSLRGNTEAFF; CDR3nt: TGCGCCAGCAGCTTGAGGGGGAACACTGAAGCTTTCTTT
j_gene: TRBJ1-2; v_gene: TRBV3-1; d_gene: TRBD1; abundance: medium-sized; CDR3aa: CASSPQGNYGYTF; CDR3nt: TGTGCCAGCAGCCCACAGGGGAACTATGGCTACACCTTC
j_gene: TRBJ1-1; v_gene: TRBV20-1; d_gene: NA; abundance: many; CDR3aa: CSAREHLNTEAFF; CDR3nt: TGCAGTGCTAGAGAACACCTGAACACTGAAGCTTTCTTT
j_gene: TRBJ1-3; v_gene: TRBV7-9; d_gene: TRBD1; abundance: NA; CDR3aa: CASHVGTGVGNTIYF; CDR3nt: TGTGCCAGCCACGTAGGGACAGGGGTTGGAAACACCATATATTTT
j_gene: TRBJ2-7; v_gene: TRBV19; d_gene: TRBD2; abundance: NA; CDR3aa: CASSLPGLGVYEQYF; CDR3nt: TGTGCCAGTAGTCTACCGGGACTAGGAGTCTACGAGCAGTACTTC
j_gene: TRBJ1-1; v_gene: TRBV28; d_gene: TRBD1; abundance: NA; CDR3aa: CASRFLRDRGTEAFF; CDR3nt: TGTGCCAGCAGGTTCCTCCGGGACAGGGGGACTGAAGCTTTCTTT
j_gene: TRBJ2-3; v_gene: TRBV7-9; d_gene: NA; abundance: NA; CDR3aa: CASSFIDTQYF; CDR3nt: TGTGCCAGCAGCTTCATCGATACGCAGTATTTT
j_gene: TRBJ2-1; v_gene: TRBV14; d_gene: NA; abundance: NA; CDR3aa: CASSLGVRVPYNEQFF; CDR3nt: TGTGCCAGCAGCCTAGGGGTGAGAGTACCCTACAATGAGCAGTTCTTC
j_gene: TRBJ1-2; v_gene: TRBV6-1; d_gene: NA; abundance: few; CDR3aa: CASSGDRFYGYTF; CDR3nt: TGTGCCAGCAGTGGAGACAGGTTCTATGGCTACACCTTC
j_gene: TRBJ2-7; v_gene: TRBV6-1; d_gene: NA; abundance: NA; CDR3aa: CASSVEGYEQYF; CDR3nt: TGTGCCAGCAGTGTTGAGGGGTACGAGCAGTACTTC
j_gene: TRBJ2-3; v_gene: TRBV20-1; d_gene: TRBD2; abundance: NA; CDR3aa: CSSREDTDTQYF; CDR3nt: TGCAGTTCACGGGAGGATACAGATACGCAGTATTTT
j_gene: TRBJ1-2; v_gene: TRBV4-1; d_gene: TRBD1; abundance: NA; CDR3aa: CASSQEDRLYGYTF; CDR3nt: TGCGCCAGCAGCCAAGAGGACAGGCTCTATGGCTACACCTTC